These 18 T cell receptor beta chains share one sample of origin, sequenced in a study of long-term antiretroviral therapy in people with HIV. It was version v3.0 of the immunoSEQ assay that was run at survey level. Generated by immunoSEQ multiplex PCR, the TCRdb table keeps only in-frame clones and is missing some. In the table there are roughly 18,000 clones, roughly 91% of which are singletons. The sequenced sample was unsorted PBMCs, obtained 3 years after starting antiretroviral therapy. The receptors shown here come from a man over 45 with HIV.

The rearrangement joins TRBV27 to TRBJ2-7; 9 bases match TRBD1. J was trimmed by 3 bases and V by 1 base; bases with no gene match: 4. The CDR3 runs to 15 residues. Germline V lookup: CDR1 MNHEY, CDR2 SMNVEV (reference sequence). The CDR3 loop is CASSLWGQGGYEQYF. As DNA, the CDR3 is TGTGCCAGCAGTTTATGGGGACAGGGAGGCTACGAGCAGTACTTC.

This sequence joins TRBV5-4 and TRBJ2-3; 12 bases are a match to TRBD2. Germline trimming cut 5 bases from V and 2 bases from J; bases unmatched to any gene: 12. The CDR3 has 18 residues. CDR1 and CDR2 from the germline V gene are SGHNT and YYREEE (reference sequence). The CDR3 DNA is TGTGCCAGCAGTTTGACTAGCGGGGGTGTAGGGTTCACAGATACGCAGTATTTT. It encodes CASSLTSGGVGFTDTQYF.

The V call is TRBV6-1, the J call TRBJ1-6; no clear D. Trimming removed 3 bases at V and 1 base at J, with 7 bases between. The CDR3 runs 15 residues. Germline V lookup: CDR1 MNHNS, CDR2 SASEGT. Here the CDR3 reads CASSEGRSYNSPLHF. CDR3 in DNA: TGTGCCAGCAGTGAGGGGAGATCCTATAATTCACCCCTCCACTTT.

This clone was seen only once. The rearrangement links TRBV2 to TRBJ2-7, with D possibly being TRBD1 or TRBD2 (5 bases each). The CDR3 runs 14 residues. The germline V gene has CDR1 SNHLY and CDR2 FYNNEI. V lost 6 bases and J lost 3, with 15 bases in between. In DNA form, the CDR3 reads TGTGCCAGCAGAGTACAGGCCGGGGTCTACGAGCAGTACTTC. This translates into CASRVQAGVYEQYF.

The chain is built from TRBV6-5 and TRBJ1-6; 8 bases match TRBD1. Unmatched junction bases numbered 6, after V lost 7 bases and J lost 10 bases. Germline CDR1 MNHEY, CDR2 SVGAGI. The CDR3 runs to 13 residues. The CDR3 DNA sequence: TGTGCCAGCACAGGGGGCCCTAAATCACCCCTCCACTTT. It codes for CASTGGPKSPLHF.

J is TRBJ2-2 and V is TRBV4-3; the match to TRBD2 covers 10 bases. Germline V gives CDR1 LGHNA, CDR2 YSLEER. V gave up 0 bases and J gave up 8 bases; unmatched junction bases: 3. The CDR3 spans 15 residues. The CDR3 loop is CASSQEPSGGGELFF. The DNA for the CDR3 is TGCGCCAGCAGCCAAGAACCTAGCGGGGGAGGGGAGCTGTTTTTT.

The genes are TRBV2 and TRBJ2-1, with D possibly being TRBD2 (5 bases). The germline gives CDR1 SNHLY, CDR2 FYNNEI. Trimming removed 2 bases from V and 1 base from J, with 15 bases in between. The CDR3 totals 17 residues. CDR3: CASSESPEGISYNEQFF. CDR3 nucleotides: TGTGCCAGCAGTGAATCGCCCGAGGGTATTTCCTACAATGAGCAGTTCTTC.

V usage is TRBV4-2 and J usage is TRBJ1-1; TRBD1 might be the D (5 bases). Germline-derived CDR1 and CDR2 are LGHNA and YNFKEQ. The CDR3 has 13 amino acids. Between the trimmed V and J ends, which lost 4 bases and 3 bases, there was a span of 9 bases. The CDR3 protein is CASSPPRDTEAFF. As DNA, the CDR3 is TGTGCCAGCAGCCCACCCAGGGACACTGAAGCTTTCTTT.

The chain has TRBV28 and TRBJ2-7; 9 nucleotides agree with TRBD1. The length of the CDR3 is 15 residues. The junction had 13 bases not matched to a gene; V was cut back by 11 bases and J by 2 bases. Germline V gene lookup returns CDR1 MDHEN and CDR2 SYDVKM. The DNA for the CDR3 is TGTGCCTCTAATATGGACAGGGGAGTCGCCTACGAGCAGTACTTC. Encoded protein: CASNMDRGVAYEQYF.

The J gene is TRBJ1-3, the V gene TRBV2, with a tentative D call TRBD1 (5 bases). The CDR3 length is 16 residues. V lost 2 bases and J 3 bases, leaving 14 bases between the germline ends. Germline V CDR1 and CDR2: SNHLY, FYNNEI. CDR3 loop: CASSESGSWGGNTIYF. CDR3 DNA: TGTGCCAGCAGTGAATCAGGGTCGTGGGGTGGAAACACCATATATTTT.

The chain carries TRBV30 and TRBJ1-6; 8 nucleotides line up with TRBD1. Germline lookup yields CDR1 GTSNPN and CDR2 SVGIG (reference sequence). V lost 5 bases and J lost 10; bases outside the gene matches: 13. The CDR3 is 15 residues long. This CDR3 reads CAWGHRDRHRSPLHF. For the CDR3, the DNA is TGTGCCTGGGGACACCGGGACAGGCATCGGTCACCCCTCCACTTT.

The gene calls are TRBV19 and TRBJ1-1, with TRBD1 as a possible D gene (5 bases). The CDR3 runs 13 residues. Germline CDR1 is LNHDA and CDR2 is SQIVND (reference sequence). Trimming took off 6 bases at V and 4 bases at J, with 12 bases between the two ends. The CDR3 coding sequence is TGTGCCAGTAGGCCTTTTGGGGGCACTGAAGCTTTCTTT. Translated: CASRPFGGTEAFF.

Only one count was recorded for this clone. The V gene is TRBV5-8, the J gene TRBJ2-2; the match to TRBD2 covers 7 bases. V dropped 4 bases and J dropped 1; count of bases not matched to a gene: 4. The germline V gene has CDR1 SGHTS and CDR2 YDEGEE. CDR3 length: 15 amino acids. The CDR3, as DNA: TGTGCCAGCAGCCTGAGCGGGGAGAACACCGGGGAGCTGTTTTTT. It is translated as CASSLSGENTGELFF. Full variable domain (remainder filled in from reference TRBV5-8 and TRBJ2-2): EAGVTQSPTHLIKTRGQQATLRCSPISGHTSVYWYQQALGLGLQFLLWYDEGEERNRGNFPPRFSGRQFPNYSSELNVNALELEDSALYLCASSLSGENTGELFFGEGSRLTVL.

This clone was observed once. This chain joins TRBV4-2 and TRBJ1-2; TRBD1 is a possible D gene (6 bases). Germline CDR1 and CDR2: LGHNA and YNFKEQ. The CDR3 is 16 residues long. V dropped 0 bases and J dropped 5 bases, with 16 bases sitting between them. CDR3 nucleotide sequence: TGTGCCAGCAGCCAAGAAGCCTTCGGACAGATATATGGCTACACCTTC. It is translated as CASSQEAFGQIYGYTF.

The chain is built from TRBV19 and TRBJ1-1, with no clear D. The ends were cut back, 0 bases at V and 0 bases at J, with 11 bases in the middle. The CDR3 length is 16 residues. CDR1 is LNHDA and CDR2 is SQIVND in the germline V gene (reference sequence). In DNA, the CDR3 is TGTGCCAGTAGTATAGATCATCTGGGCCTGAACACTGAAGCTTTCTTT. It is translated as CASSIDHLGLNTEAFF.

This clone was recorded a few times. This sequence joins TRBV11-2 and TRBJ2-7; TRBD1 is a possible D gene (5 bases). The germline V gene has CDR1 SGHAT and CDR2 FQNNGV. This CDR3 comprises 18 residues. Trimming left V 4 bases short and J 2 bases short, with 24 bases between. The CDR3 here is CASSSRKWGLTFPYEQYF. The CDR3 DNA reads as TGTGCCAGCAGCTCTCGGAAATGGGGCCTTACTTTTCCCTACGAGCAGTACTTC.

CDR3: CASSLPATNEKLFF. The CDR3 DNA reads TGTGCCAGCAGCTTACCTGCAACTAATGAAAAACTGTTTTTT. The genes are TRBV5-6 and TRBJ1-4; D gene unclear. V shed 2 bases and J shed 0 bases, with 5 bases lying between them. Germline-derived CDR1 and CDR2 are SGHDT and YYEEEE. The CDR3 covers 14 residues.

The chain uses TRBV19 and TRBJ1-3; D not resolved. Trimming removed 3 bases from V and 4 bases from J, with 10 bases in between. This CDR3 spans 14 amino acids. Germline V gene lookup returns CDR1 LNHDA and CDR2 SQIVND (reference sequence). Here the CDR3 reads CASSIDPWGNTIYF. The DNA for the CDR3 is TGTGCCAGTAGTATCGACCCCTGGGGAAACACCATATATTTT.